This is a list of T cell receptor beta chains from one sample in a study of tumor-infiltrating lymphocytes in primary liver carcinoma. TCRdb re-called the multiplex PCR reads with MiXCR, one entry per CDR3 protein. The repertoire consists of hundreds of thousands of distinct CDR3 sequences, with nearly 60% occurring once and the leading ten covering about a sixth. Sequenced sample: peripheral blood. The receptors come from a woman aged 25 to 39 with primary liver carcinoma and hepatitis B virus infection. The CDR3 runs from the conserved cysteine through the conserved F or W. The D gene is left open where the match is weak. Some rows have no size entry. The others give once, few or many, or a class for an expanded clone.

V,J,size,D,CDR3,DNA
TRBV6-5,TRBJ2-5,many,.,CASSPERGRGETQYF,TGTGCCAGCAGCCCAGAGAGGGGGAGAGGAGAGACCCAGTACTTC
TRBV28,TRBJ2-1,few,TRBD2,CASRASGRNGQFF,TGTGCCAGCAGGGCCAGCGGGAGGAACGGGCAGTTCTTC
TRBV6-1,TRBJ2-7,few,.,CASSRQGDSGTSSYEQYF,TGTGCCAGCAGTCGTCAGGGGGATAGCGGGACCTCCTCCTACGAGCAGTACTTC
TRBV11-2,TRBJ2-4,.,.,CGSSDPLGDDIQYF,TGTGGCAGCAGCGATCCACTAGGTGATGACATTCAGTACTTC
TRBV4-2,TRBJ2-7,few,.,CASSQRLLDRLDEQYF,TGTGCCAGCAGCCAAAGACTCCTGGACAGACTGGACGAGCAGTACTTC
TRBV29-1,TRBJ2-7,many,.,CSVEDGRANDEQYF,TGCAGCGTTGAAGATGGTCGGGCAAACGACGAGCAGTACTTC
TRBV6-6,TRBJ2-7,.,.,CASSLTSYNEQYF,TGTGCCAGCAGTTTGACGTCCTACAACGAGCAGTACTTC
TRBV13,TRBJ2-3,.,.,CASIDASGTDTQYF,TGTGCCAGCATCGACGCTAGCGGCACAGATACGCAGTATTTT
TRBV12-3/TRBV12-4,TRBJ2-5,few,.,CASSSSSGSQETQYF,TGTGCCAGCAGTTCCTCATCAGGGTCCCAAGAGACCCAGTACTTC
TRBV6-5,TRBJ2-7,.,TRBD1,CASRSPGQGIYEQYF,TGTGCCAGCCGCTCACCGGGACAGGGGATCTACGAGCAGTACTTC
TRBV29-1,TRBJ1-2,once,.,CCVPGGHPEAF,TGCTGCGTTCCTGGGGGACACCCAGAAGCCTTC
TRBV29-1,TRBJ2-7,few,.,CSVEVKGREQYF,TGCAGCGTTGAAGTAAAAGGAAGGGAGCAGTACTTC
TRBV7-9,TRBJ1-2,.,.,CAVLRGQKLYGYTF,TGTGCCGTCCTACGAGGACAGAAGCTATATGGCTACACCTTC
TRBV5-5,TRBJ2-7,few,.,CASSLVLGRNEQYF,TGTGCCAGCAGCTTGGTTTTAGGGCGCAACGAGCAGTACTTC
TRBV5-5,TRBJ1-6,many,.,CASTITAGSPLHF,TGTGCCAGCACCATAACGGCGGGCTCACCCCTCCACTTT
TRBV12-3/TRBV12-4,TRBJ2-1,.,.,CSSSFPAGRDSSNEQFF,TGTTCCAGTAGTTTCCCCGCCGGCCGTGATTCGAGCAATGAGCAGTTCTTC
TRBV7-9,TRBJ2-3,.,.,CASSIVLGGDTQYF,TGTGCCAGCAGCATCGTTCTAGGGGGAGATACGCAGTATTTT
TRBV6-5,TRBJ2-2,once,.,CTSSYGTVTNTGELFF,TGTACCAGCAGTTACGGCACAGTTACGAACACCGGGGAGCTGTTTTTT
TRBV4-3,TRBJ2-2,.,TRBD2,CASSQRLAGTGDLFF,TGCGCCAGCAGCCAACGACTAGCGGGGACCGGGGACCTGTTTTTT
TRBV5-6,TRBJ2-7,.,.,CASNFGTGAFEQYF,TGTGCCAGCAACTTTGGGACTGGGGCCTTCGAGCAGTACTTC
TRBV28,TRBJ2-1,.,.,CASFGPTTPLGSYNEQFF,TGTGCCAGCTTCGGACCGACTACACCCTTGGGCTCCTACAATGAGCAGTTCTTC
TRBV4-1,TRBJ2-2,few,.,CASSQDGVPGELFF,TGCGCCAGCAGCCAAGATGGGGTCCCCGGGGAGCTGTTTTTT
TRBV6-5,TRBJ1-4,many,.,CASSLGGKLFF,TGTGCCAGCAGCCTGGGCGGAAAACTGTTTTTT
TRBV11-2,TRBJ2-7,few,.,CASNLGWGTTYEQHF,TGTGCCAGCAACTTAGGGTGGGGGACCACCTACGAGCAGCACTTC
TRBV11-1,TRBJ2-7,many,.,CASSPGVSNEQYF,TGTGCCAGCAGCCCCGGGGTATCCAACGAGCAGTACTTC
TRBV11-2,TRBJ2-5,.,.,CASSLYGSRGETRYF,TGTGCCAGCAGCCTTTACGGGTCTCGTGGGGAGACCCGGTACTTC
TRBV4-2,TRBJ1-1,.,.,CASSQERVGTEAFF,TGTGCCAGCAGCCAAGAGAGGGTAGGCACTGAAGCTTTCTTT
TRBV28,TRBJ2-1,.,.,CASRDTGLNDEQFF,TGTGCCAGCAGGGATACGGGGCTGAATGATGAGCAGTTCTTC
TRBV5-1,TRBJ2-7,.,TRBD2,CASSARMAGAYEQYF,TGCGCCAGCAGCGCCCGAATGGCGGGAGCCTACGAGCAGTACTTC
TRBV11-1,TRBJ2-2,.,.,CASSSWAGNTGELFF,TGTGCCAGCAGCTCCTGGGCGGGGAACACCGGGGAGCTGTTTTTT
TRBV29-1,TRBJ1-2,many,.,CSVGAPERGYTF,TGCAGCGTGGGGGCACCAGAACGTGGCTACACCTTC
TRBV28,TRBJ2-7,few,TRBD2,CASGTSLGEQYF,TGTGCCAGTGGGACTAGCTTGGGCGAGCAGTACTTC
TRBV11-2,TRBJ2-2,many,.,CASSLVRTSGELFF,TGTGCCAGCAGCTTAGTGCGGACCAGTGGGGAGCTGTTTTTT
TRBV5-5,TRBJ2-5,few,.,CASSFPGGETQYF,TGTGCCAGCAGCTTCCCCGGAGGGGAGACCCAGTACTTC
TRBV5-5,TRBJ1-4,.,TRBD1,CASTFPGGVEKLFF,TGTGCCAGCACCTTTCCAGGGGGCGTTGAAAAACTGTTTTTT
TRBV7-9,TRBJ2-1,.,.,CASSLSDRYEQFF,TGTGCCAGTAGCTTAAGTGATCGATATGAGCAGTTCTTC
TRBV29-1,TRBJ2-1,.,TRBD2,CSVEGLAGTRNEQFF,TGCAGCGTTGAAGGACTAGCGGGAACCCGGAATGAGCAGTTCTTT
TRBV10-2,TRBJ1-5,few,.,CASSGSGGNQPQHF,TGCGCCAGCAGTGGCTCAGGTGGCAATCAGCCCCAGCATTTT
TRBV7-2,TRBJ1-1,.,TRBD1,CASSQGQGHTEAFF,TGTGCCAGCAGCCAGGGACAGGGGCACACTGAAGCTTTCTTT
TRBV11-3,TRBJ2-3,many,.,CASSLEWTEDRDTQYF,TGTGCCAGCAGCTTAGAATGGACAGAAGACCGAGATACGCAGTATTTT
TRBV6-5,TRBJ1-5,few,.,CASSFGGMNQPQHF,TGTGCCAGCAGTTTTGGCGGGATGAATCAGCCCCAGCATTTT
TRBV6-6,TRBJ2-3,.,.,CASSYGTDTMYF,TGTGCCAGCAGTTACGGCACAGATACGATGTATTTT
TRBV11-2,TRBJ2-2,.,.,CASSLMAGANAGELFF,TGTGCCAGCAGCTTAATGGCCGGAGCGAACGCCGGGGAGCTGTTTTTT
TRBV11-1,TRBJ1-1,.,.,CDSSLGWPCSTEAFF,TGTGACAGCAGTTTAGGATGGCCGTGTAGCACTGAAGCTTTCTTT
TRBV11-2,TRBJ2-7,many,.,CASSPKGLSYEQYF,TGTGCCAGCAGCCCAAAAGGGCTCTCCTACGAGCAGTACTTC
TRBV6-5,TRBJ2-7,few,.,CASSPSFSYEQYF,TGTGCCAGCAGCCCTAGTTTCAGCTACGAGCAGTACTTC
TRBV11-1,TRBJ2-1,.,.,CASSFLSEGGVGDEQFF,TGTGCCAGCAGCTTCCTTAGCGAGGGGGGGGTCGGGGATGAGCAGTTCTTC
TRBV6-2/TRBV6-3,TRBJ2-1,.,.,CASSYMWQGEGEQFF,TGTGCCAGCAGTTACATGTGGCAGGGGGAGGGTGAGCAGTTCTTC
TRBV2,TRBJ2-7,.,TRBD1,CASRLQGAGDEQYF,TGTGCCAGCAGACTACAGGGGGCGGGAGACGAGCAGTACTTC
TRBV12-3/TRBV12-4,TRBJ2-7,few,.,CASSLRVRGPSYEQYF,TGTGCCAGCAGTCTGAGGGTGCGTGGGCCCTCCTACGAGCAGTACTTC
TRBV12-3/TRBV12-4,TRBJ2-3,.,.,CASRPGASTDTQYF,TGTGCCAGCAGACCCGGGGCTAGCACAGATACGCAGTATTTT
TRBV20-1,TRBJ1-5,.,TRBD1,CSARESPQGAPGNQPQHF,TGCAGTGCTAGAGAATCGCCCCAGGGGGCGCCGGGCAATCAGCCCCAGCATTTT
TRBV12-3/TRBV12-4,TRBJ2-5,.,.,CVSSSLRTREKETQYF,TGTGTCAGCAGCTCGCTGCGGACACGGGAAAAAGAGACCCAGTACTTC
TRBV9,TRBJ1-2,.,.,CASSGAYGYTF,TGTGCCAGCAGCGGGGCGTATGGCTACACCTTC
TRBV7-8,TRBJ1-2,few,.,CASSTHSRDNGYTF,TGTGCCAGCAGCACACACTCCAGGGACAATGGCTACACCTTC